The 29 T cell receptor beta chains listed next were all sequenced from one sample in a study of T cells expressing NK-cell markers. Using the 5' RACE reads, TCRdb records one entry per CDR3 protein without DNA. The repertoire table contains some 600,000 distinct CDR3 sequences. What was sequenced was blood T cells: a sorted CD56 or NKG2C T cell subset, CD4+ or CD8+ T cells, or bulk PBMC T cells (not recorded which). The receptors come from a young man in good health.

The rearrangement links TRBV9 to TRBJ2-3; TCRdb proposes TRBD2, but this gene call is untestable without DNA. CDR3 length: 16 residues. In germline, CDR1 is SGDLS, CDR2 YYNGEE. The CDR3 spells CASSPGLAHSTDTQYF.

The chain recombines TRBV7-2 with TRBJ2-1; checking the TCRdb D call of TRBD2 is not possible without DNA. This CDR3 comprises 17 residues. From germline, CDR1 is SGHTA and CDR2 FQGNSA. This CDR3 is CASSLIPAGYSYNEQFF.

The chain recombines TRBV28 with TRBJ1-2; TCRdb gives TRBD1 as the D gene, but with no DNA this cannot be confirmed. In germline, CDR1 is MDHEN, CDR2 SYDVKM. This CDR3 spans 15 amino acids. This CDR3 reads CATRPAGTGIGGYTF.

CDR3: CASSPLGGGLYNEQFF. V usage is TRBV11-2 and J usage is TRBJ2-1; checking the TCRdb D call of TRBD1 is not possible without DNA. The CDR3 loop spans 16 amino acids. Germline V CDR1 and CDR2: SGHAT, FQNNGV.

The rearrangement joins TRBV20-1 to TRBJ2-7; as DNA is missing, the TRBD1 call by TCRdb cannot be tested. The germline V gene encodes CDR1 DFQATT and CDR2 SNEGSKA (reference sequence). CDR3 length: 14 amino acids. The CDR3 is CSARTHRQIYEQYF.

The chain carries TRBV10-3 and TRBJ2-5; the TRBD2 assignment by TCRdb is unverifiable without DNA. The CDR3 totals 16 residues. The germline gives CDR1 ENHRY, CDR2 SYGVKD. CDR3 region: CAISDPGLAGGETQYF.

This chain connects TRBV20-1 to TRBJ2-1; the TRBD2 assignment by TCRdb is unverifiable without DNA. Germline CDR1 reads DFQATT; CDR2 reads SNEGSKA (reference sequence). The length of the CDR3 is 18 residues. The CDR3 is CSADGLAGGLSLDNEQFF.

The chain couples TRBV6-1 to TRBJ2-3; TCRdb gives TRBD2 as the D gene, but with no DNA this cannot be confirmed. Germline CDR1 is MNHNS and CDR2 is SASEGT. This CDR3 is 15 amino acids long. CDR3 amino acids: CASSVKEDSTDTQYF.

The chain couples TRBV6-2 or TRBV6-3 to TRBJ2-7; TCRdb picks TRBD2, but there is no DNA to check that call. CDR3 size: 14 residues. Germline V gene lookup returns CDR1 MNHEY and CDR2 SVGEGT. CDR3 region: CASTRGPLVYEQYF.

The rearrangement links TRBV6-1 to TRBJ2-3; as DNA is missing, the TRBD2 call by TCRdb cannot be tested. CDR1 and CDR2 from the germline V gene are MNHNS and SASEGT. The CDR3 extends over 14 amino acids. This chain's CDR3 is CASSEGLSTDTQYF.

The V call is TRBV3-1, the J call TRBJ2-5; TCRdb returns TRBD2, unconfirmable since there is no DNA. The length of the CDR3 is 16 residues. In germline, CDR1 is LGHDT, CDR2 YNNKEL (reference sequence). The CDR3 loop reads CASSQGRLADQETQYF.

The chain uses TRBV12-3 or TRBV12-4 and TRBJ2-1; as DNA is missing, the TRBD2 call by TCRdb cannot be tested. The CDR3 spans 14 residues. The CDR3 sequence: CASSLGGPTGEQFF.

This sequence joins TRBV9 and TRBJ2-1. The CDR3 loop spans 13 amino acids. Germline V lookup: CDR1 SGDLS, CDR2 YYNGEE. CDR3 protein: CASSVVGSHEQFF.

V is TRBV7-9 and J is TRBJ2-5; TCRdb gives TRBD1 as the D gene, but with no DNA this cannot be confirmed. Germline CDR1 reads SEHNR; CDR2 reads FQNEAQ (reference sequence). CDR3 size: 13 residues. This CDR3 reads CASSLVGAETQYF.

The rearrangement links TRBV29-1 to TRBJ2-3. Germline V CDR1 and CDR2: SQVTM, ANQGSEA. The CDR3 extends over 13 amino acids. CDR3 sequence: CSVALLVADTQYF.

This CDR3 is CASSQASQGTDTQYF. The genes are TRBV4-2 and TRBJ2-3; TCRdb gives TRBD1 as the D gene, but with no DNA this cannot be confirmed. CDR1 and CDR2 from the germline V gene are LGHNA and YNFKEQ. CDR3 length: 15 amino acids.

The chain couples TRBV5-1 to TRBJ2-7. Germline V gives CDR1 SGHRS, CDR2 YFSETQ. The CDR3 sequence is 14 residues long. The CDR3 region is CASSLFAGYYEQYF.

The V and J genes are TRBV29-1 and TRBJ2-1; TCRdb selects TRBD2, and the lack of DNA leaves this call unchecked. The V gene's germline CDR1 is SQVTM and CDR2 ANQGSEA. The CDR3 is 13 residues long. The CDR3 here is CSVAGVMGSEQFF.

The CDR3 is CASSYGGKRGNEQFF. The rearrangement uses TRBV6-5 and TRBJ2-1; the D gene TCRdb calls, TRBD1, cannot be checked with no DNA. In germline, CDR1 is MNHEY, CDR2 SVGAGI. The CDR3 has 15 residues.

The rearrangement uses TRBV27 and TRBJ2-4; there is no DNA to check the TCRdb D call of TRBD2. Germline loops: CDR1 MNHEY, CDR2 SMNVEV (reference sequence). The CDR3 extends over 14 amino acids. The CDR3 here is CASSGLARGGIQYF.

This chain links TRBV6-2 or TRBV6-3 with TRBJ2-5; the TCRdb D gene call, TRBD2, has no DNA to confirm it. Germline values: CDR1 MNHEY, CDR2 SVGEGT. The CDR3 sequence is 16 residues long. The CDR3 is CASSYIAGGASETQYF.

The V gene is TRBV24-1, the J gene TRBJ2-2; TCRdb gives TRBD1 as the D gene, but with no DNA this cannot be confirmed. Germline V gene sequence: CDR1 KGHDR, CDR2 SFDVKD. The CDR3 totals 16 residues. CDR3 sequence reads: CATSDLAGPNTGELFF.

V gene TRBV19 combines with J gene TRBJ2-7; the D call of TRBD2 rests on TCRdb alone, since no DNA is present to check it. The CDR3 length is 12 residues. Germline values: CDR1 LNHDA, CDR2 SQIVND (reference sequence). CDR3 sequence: CASSARPGEQYF. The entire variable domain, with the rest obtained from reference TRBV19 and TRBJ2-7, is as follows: DGGITQSPKYLFRKEGQNVTLSCEQNLNHDAMYWYRQDPGQGLRLIYYSQIVNDFQKGDIAEGYSVSREKKESFPLTVTSAQKNPTAFYLCASSARPGEQYFGPGTRLTVT.

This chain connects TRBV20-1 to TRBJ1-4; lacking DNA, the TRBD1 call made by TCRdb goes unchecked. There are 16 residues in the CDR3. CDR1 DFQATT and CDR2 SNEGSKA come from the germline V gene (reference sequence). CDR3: CSARDYETGTHEKLFF.

CDR3 in amino acids: CASSPREGASEKLFF. The chain recombines TRBV18 with TRBJ1-4; there is no DNA to check the TCRdb D call of TRBD1. The CDR3 runs 15 residues. Looked up from germline, CDR1 is KGHSH and CDR2 is LQKENI.

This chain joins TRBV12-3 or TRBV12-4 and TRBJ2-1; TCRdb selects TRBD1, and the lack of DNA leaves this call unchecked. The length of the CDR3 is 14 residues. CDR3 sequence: CASSLKLYGQGQFF.

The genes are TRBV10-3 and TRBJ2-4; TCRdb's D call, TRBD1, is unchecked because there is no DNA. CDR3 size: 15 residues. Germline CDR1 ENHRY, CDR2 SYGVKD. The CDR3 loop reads CAISVGQGAVNIQYF.

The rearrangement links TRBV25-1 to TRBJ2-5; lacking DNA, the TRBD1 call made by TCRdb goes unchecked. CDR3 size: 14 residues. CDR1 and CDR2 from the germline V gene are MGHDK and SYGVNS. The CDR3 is CASRNREVQETQYF.

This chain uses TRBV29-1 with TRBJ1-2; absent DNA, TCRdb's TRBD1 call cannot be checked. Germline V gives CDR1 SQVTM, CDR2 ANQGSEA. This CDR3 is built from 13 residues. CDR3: CSVRGEANYGYTF.